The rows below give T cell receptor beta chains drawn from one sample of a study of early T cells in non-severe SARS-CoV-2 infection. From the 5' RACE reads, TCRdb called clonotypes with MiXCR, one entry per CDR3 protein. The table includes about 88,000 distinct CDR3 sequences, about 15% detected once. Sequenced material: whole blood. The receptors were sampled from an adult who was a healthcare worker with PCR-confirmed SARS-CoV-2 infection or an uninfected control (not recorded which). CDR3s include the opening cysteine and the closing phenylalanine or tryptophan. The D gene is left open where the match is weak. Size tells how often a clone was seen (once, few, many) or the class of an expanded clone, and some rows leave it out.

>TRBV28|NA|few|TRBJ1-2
TGTGCCAGCAGTTTATCCCTCGCAGGCTATGGCTACACCTTC
CASSLSLAGYGYTF
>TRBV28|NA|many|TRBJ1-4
TGTGCCAGCAGCCTTGCACTAGGCTTTGCTCTGTTTTTT
CASSLALGFALFF
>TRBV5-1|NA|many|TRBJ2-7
TGCGCCAGCAGCTCACAGGACTCCGAGCAGTACTTC
CASSSQDSEQYF
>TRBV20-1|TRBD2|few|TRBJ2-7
TGCAGTGCTAGGGGTGGTAGCGGGAGGGACCCCTACGAGCAGTACTTC
CSARGGSGRDPYEQYF
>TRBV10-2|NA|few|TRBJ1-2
TGCGCCAGCATGGGGCAGGGGAACTATGGCTACACCTTC
CASMGQGNYGYTF
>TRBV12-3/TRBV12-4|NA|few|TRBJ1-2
TGTGCCAGCAGCTGGCGGGGGGCGCGTGGCTACACCTTC
CASSWRGARGYTF
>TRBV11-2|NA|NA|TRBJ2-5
TGTGCCAGCAGCTTGGGATCCGGGGGGCTGAACCAAGAGACCCAGTACTTC
CASSLGSGGLNQETQYF
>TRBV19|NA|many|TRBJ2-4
TGTGCCAGTGAGCCCTGGGCCCGAAGCGGAAACATTCAGTACTTC
CASEPWARSGNIQYF
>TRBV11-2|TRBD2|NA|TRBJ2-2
TGTGCCAGCAGCCAAAATAGCGGGAGGTACGCGAACACCGGGGAGCTGTTTTTT
CASSQNSGRYANTGELFF
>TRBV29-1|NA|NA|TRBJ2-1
TGCAGCGCACTAGAGAATGAGCAGTTCTTC
CSALENEQFF
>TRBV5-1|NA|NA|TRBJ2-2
TGCGCCAGCCATGGGGAGTTGAACACCGGGGAGCTGTTTTTT
CASHGELNTGELFF
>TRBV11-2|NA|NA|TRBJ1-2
TGTGCCAGCAGCTTAGATCCAGGGTCTGGCTACACCTTC
CASSLDPGSGYTF
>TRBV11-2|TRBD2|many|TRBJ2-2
TGTGCCAGCAGCTTAGATAGGATGACTAGCGGGAGAACCGGGGAGCTGTTTTTT
CASSLDRMTSGRTGELFF
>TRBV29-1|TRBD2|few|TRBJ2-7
TGCAGCGTTGGTGGCGGGAGGGCCTACGAGCAGTACTTC
CSVGGGRAYEQYF
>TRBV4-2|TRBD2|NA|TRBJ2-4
TGTGCCAGCAGCCAAGACTCGTCTAGCGGGAGTAAGGACATTCAGTACTTC
CASSQDSSSGSKDIQYF
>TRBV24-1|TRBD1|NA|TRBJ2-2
TGTGCCACCAGTGACCCCGGGACAGGGTCTAACACCGGGGAGCTGTTTTTT
CATSDPGTGSNTGELFF
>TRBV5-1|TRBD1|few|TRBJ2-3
TGCGCCAGCAGCCTGGGGGACAGCTCGTCAAGCACAGATACGCAGTATTTT
CASSLGDSSSSTDTQYF
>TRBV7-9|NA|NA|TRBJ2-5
TGTGCCAGCAGCGAATGGGCGGAGACCCAGTACTTC
CASSEWAETQYF
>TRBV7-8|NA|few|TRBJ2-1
TGTGCCAGCAGCTTAGCGGGAGACCGTTACAATGAGCAGTTCTTC
CASSLAGDRYNEQFF
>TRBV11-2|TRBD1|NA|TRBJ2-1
TGTGCCAGCAGCTCGCTCAGAGACAGGGGCGAGCAGTTCTTC
CASSSLRDRGEQFF
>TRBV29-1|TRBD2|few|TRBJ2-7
TGCAGCGTTCTCACTAGCGGGAGTTACGAGCAGTACTTC
CSVLTSGSYEQYF
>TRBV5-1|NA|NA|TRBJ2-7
TGCGCCAGCAGCTTGGGTGTCAGCTACGAGCAGTACTTC
CASSLGVSYEQYF
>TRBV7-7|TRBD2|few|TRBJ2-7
TGTGCCAGCAGCCCTACACCCGGGACTAGAACCCACGAGCAGTACTTC
CASSPTPGTRTHEQYF
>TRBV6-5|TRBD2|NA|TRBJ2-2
TGTGCCAGCAGTTACTGGCGGGAGGGCCCCGGGGAGCTGTTTTTT
CASSYWREGPGELFF
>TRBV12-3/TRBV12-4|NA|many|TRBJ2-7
TGTGCCAGCAGCCCGGGGTACTACGAGCAGTACTTC
CASSPGYYEQYF
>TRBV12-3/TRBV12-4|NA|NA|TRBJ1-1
TGTGCCAGCAGTCCGCTGAACACTGAAGCTTTCTTT
CASSPLNTEAFF
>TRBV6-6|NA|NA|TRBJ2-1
TGTGCCAGCAGTCAGAAAAGAAGCCGGGATGAGCAGTTCTTC
CASSQKRSRDEQFF
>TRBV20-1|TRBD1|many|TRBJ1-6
TGCAGTGCTGGACAGGGCAGGGGGGGGTTAAATTCACCCCTCCACTTT
CSAGQGRGGLNSPLHF
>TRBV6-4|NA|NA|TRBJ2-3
TGTGCCAGCAGTGACTCCCCAGGGACAGATACGCAGTATTTT
CASSDSPGTDTQYF
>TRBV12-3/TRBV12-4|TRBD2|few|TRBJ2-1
TGTGCCAGCAGTCCCGGGGGGGGGAAAGAGCAGTTCTTC
CASSPGGGKEQFF
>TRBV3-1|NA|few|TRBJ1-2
TGTGCCAGCAACTCCCCCTCGGAGGGAAAAGGCTACACCTTC
CASNSPSEGKGYTF
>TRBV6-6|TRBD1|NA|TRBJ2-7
TGTGCCAGCAGTTACGAGGCCCGGACAGGGGGACGCGAGCAGTACTTC
CASSYEARTGGREQYF
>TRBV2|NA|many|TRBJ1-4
TGTGCCAGCAGTGATCAGTATACCTGGGATGAAAAACTGTTTTTT
CASSDQYTWDEKLFF
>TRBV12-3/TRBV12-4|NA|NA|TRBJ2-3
TGTGCCAGCAGCCCCGCCCGCGGACGAGATACGCAGTATTTT
CASSPARGRDTQYF
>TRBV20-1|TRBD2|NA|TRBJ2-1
TGCAGTGCGCCACTAGCGGGAGGAACCTACGAGCAGTTCTTC
CSAPLAGGTYEQFF
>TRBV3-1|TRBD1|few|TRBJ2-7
TGTGCCAGCAGCCCCCCGGACAGGTGGGGCGAGCAGTACTTC
CASSPPDRWGEQYF
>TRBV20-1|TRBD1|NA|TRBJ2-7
TGCAGTGCTAATGAGCCAGGGGGCATGAACGAGCAGTACTTC
CSANEPGGMNEQYF
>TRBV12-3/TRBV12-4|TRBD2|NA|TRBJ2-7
TGTGCCAGCAGTGGAGGGACTAGCGGATCCTACGAGCAGTACTTC
CASSGGTSGSYEQYF
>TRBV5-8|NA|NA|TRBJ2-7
TGTGCCAGCAGCTTGGAGGGCCCGAGTTACTACGAGCAGTACTTC
CASSLEGPSYYEQYF
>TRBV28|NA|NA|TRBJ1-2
TGTGCCAGCACAGAACGGGGGCCCCATGGCTACACCTTC
CASTERGPHGYTF
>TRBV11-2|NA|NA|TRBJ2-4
TGTGCCAGCAGCCAGGACCATCGAAACATTCAGTACTTC
CASSQDHRNIQYF
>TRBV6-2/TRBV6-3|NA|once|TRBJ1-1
TGTGCCAGCAAGTTGTCACTTCTTTTTGAAGCTTTCTTT
CASKLSLLFEAFF